A single sample is the source of the 30 T cell receptor beta chains below, sequenced in a study of cytomegalovirus exposure and HLA in healthy donors (dated by TCRdb to about 2017). The library was generated by the immunoSEQ multiplex PCR assay. For the multiplex PCR, a mixture combining 60 forward primers for TCR Vbeta segments and 13 reverse primers for TCR Jbeta segments was used. The table comes from immuneACCESS by way of TCRdb, which keeps in-frame sequences with V and J called. Part of the clones is missing from these tables; in studies checked, under half for an unresolved V gene and the rest for unknown reasons. This sample is represented by 160,000 or so clones; roughly three quarters of them were singletons. The top ten constitute over 1.1% of the sample. Material for sequencing was PBMCs. All receptors come from a man between 60 and 75 years old in good health and CMV-seronegative.

This clone was detected only once. The rearrangement joins TRBV14 to TRBJ2-1; 9 nucleotides align to TRBD1. With V trimmed by 3 bases and J by 6 bases, 12 bases remained unmatched. The CDR3 has 17 amino acids. The V gene's germline CDR1 is SGHDN and CDR2 FVKESK. This chain's CDR3 is CASSHLGPPGQGNEQFF. The CDR3 DNA reads TGTGCCAGCAGCCACCTGGGGCCCCCGGGACAGGGCAATGAGCAGTTCTTC.

The chain combines TRBV18 with TRBJ1-2; 11 bases are a match to TRBD1. Unmatched junction bases numbered 13, after V lost 3 bases and J lost 7 bases. In germline, CDR1 is KGHSH, CDR2 LQKENI. The CDR3 extends over 17 amino acids. CDR3: CASSPQTGQGALGGYTF. The CDR3 region has the DNA TGTGCCAGCTCACCCCAAACCGGACAGGGGGCGCTCGGTGGCTACACCTTC.

For the CDR3, the DNA is TGTGCCAGCAGTTTAAAGGACAGTTATGGCTACACCTTC. Its translation is CASSLKDSYGYTF. V usage is TRBV27 and J usage is TRBJ1-2; possible D gene TRBD1, 6 bases. V lost 2 bases and J 5 bases, leaving 9 bases between the germline ends. CDR1 MNHEY and CDR2 SMNVEV come from the germline V gene (reference sequence). This CDR3 spans 13 amino acids.

V gene TRBV7-3 combines with J gene TRBJ1-6, with TRBD1 identical over 8 bases. This CDR3 spans 16 amino acids. Losses at the gene ends were 1 base for V and 3 bases for J; bases not matched to a gene: 2. The V gene's germline CDR1 is SGHTA and CDR2 FQGTGA. Written as DNA, the CDR3 is TGTGCCAGCAGCTTAAAAGGGACAGGCTATAATTCACCCCTCCACTTT. It is translated as CASSLKGTGYNSPLHF. Using reference TRBV7-3 and TRBJ1-6 for the parts outside the CDR3, the full variable domain is GAGVSQTPSNKVTEKGKYVELRCDPISGHTALYWYRQSLGQGPEFLIYFQGTGAADDSGLPNDRFFAVRPEGSVSTLKIQRTERGDSAVYLCASSLKGTGYNSPLHFGNGTRLTVT.

The chain uses TRBV28 and TRBJ2-5; the D is unclear. Germline CDR1 and CDR2: MDHEN and SYDVKM. There are 12 residues in the CDR3. Trimming took off 6 bases at V and 5 bases at J, with 10 bases between the two ends. For the CDR3, the DNA is TGTGCCAGCAGCTCTCCTTCGGAGACCCAGTACTTC. Protein: CASSSPSETQYF. The complete variable domain, with remaining parts taken from reference TRBV28 and TRBJ2-5, reads DVKVTQSSRYLVKRTGEKVFLECVQDMDHENMFWYRQDPGLGLRLIYFSYDVKMKEKGDIPEGYSVSREKKERFSLILESASTNQTSMYLCASSSPSETQYFGPGTRLLVL.

The chain joins TRBV7-2 to TRBJ2-7, with 9 bases fitting TRBD1. V shed 6 bases, J shed 3 bases, and the junction held 15 bases outside the gene matches. Germline V gives CDR1 SGHTA, CDR2 FQGNSA. This CDR3 has 17 amino acids. In nucleotides, the CDR3 is TGTGCCAGCAGTTTAAACCCGACAGGGGGTATTTTCTACGAGCAGTACTTC. Translated, it gives CASSLNPTGGIFYEQYF. Supplemented by reference TRBV7-2 and TRBJ2-7, the full variable domain reads GAGVSQSPSNKVTEKGKDVELRCDPISGHTALYWYRQSLGQGLEFLIYFQGNSAPDKSGLPSDRFSAERTGGSVSTLTIQRTQQEDSAVYLCASSLNPTGGIFYEQYFGPGTRLTVT.

The chain couples TRBV19 to TRBJ1-1; the D is unclear. Trimming removed 10 bases at V and 3 bases at J, with 21 bases between. CDR1 is LNHDA, CDR2 SQIVND, per germline (reference sequence). The CDR3 totals 15 residues. The CDR3 loop reads CATLSRDPQDTEAFF. The CDR3 nucleotides read TGTGCCACCCTATCGCGCGACCCCCAGGACACTGAAGCTTTCTTT.

This clone was recorded a few times. The same CDR3 also results from other DNA sequences found in this sample. The CDR3 spells CASSLGQGTGELFF. The DNA for the CDR3 is TGCGCCAGCAGCTTGGGGCAGGGAACCGGGGAGCTGTTTTTT. The J gene is TRBJ2-2, the V gene TRBV5-1; D may be TRBD1 (5 bases). Germline assignment: CDR1 SGHRS and CDR2 YFSETQ. V lost 0 bases and J lost 5, with 8 bases in between. This CDR3 comprises 14 residues.

The chain carries TRBV28 and TRBJ1-2, with TRBD1 matching over 7 bases. The CDR3 loop spans 13 amino acids. Germline CDR1 MDHEN, CDR2 SYDVKM. J gave up 4 bases and V 7 bases, and 6 bases lay outside the gene matches. CDR3 in amino acids: CASTIGTAYGYTF. The CDR3 DNA is TGTGCCAGCACTATAGGGACAGCCTATGGCTACACCTTC.

The chain carries TRBV6-5 and TRBJ2-5; weak D call: TRBD2 (6 bases). The assigned J gene may be wrong: the sequence end matches TRBJ2-7 better. This CDR3 is built from 16 residues. Germline values: CDR1 MNHEY, CDR2 SVGAGI. The DNA for the CDR3 is TGTGCCAGCAGTTCTCCGGGACTGGCTCCAGGTAGCGAGCAGTACTTC. Its protein is CASSSPGLAPGSEQYF.

The chain uses TRBV5-1 and TRBJ2-2; 8 bases are a match to TRBD1. J gave up 1 base and V 4 bases, and 6 bases lay outside the gene matches. The CDR3 is 16 amino acids. The germline V gene has CDR1 SGHRS and CDR2 YFSETQ. The CDR3 here is CASSPDRVKNTGELFF. CDR3 bases: TGCGCCAGCAGCCCGGACAGGGTAAAGAACACCGGGGAGCTGTTTTTT.

This clone came up once. This chain uses TRBV30 with TRBJ1-2; weak D call: TRBD1 (5 bases). Trimming removed 0 bases from V and 9 bases from J, with 11 bases in between. Per germline, CDR1 GTSNPN and CDR2 SVGIG (reference sequence). The length of the CDR3 is 12 residues. The CDR3 spells CAWSVRDSSYTF. As DNA, the CDR3 is TGTGCCTGGAGTGTTCGGGACTCGAGCTACACCTTC.

V usage is TRBV28 and J usage is TRBJ1-2, with D unresolved. Germline-derived CDR1 and CDR2 are MDHEN and SYDVKM. Trimming removed 6 bases from V and 3 bases from J, with 5 bases in between. This CDR3 region has 11 residues. The CDR3 DNA follows: TGTGCCAGCAGCGGGGACTATGGCTACACCTTC. Translation: CASSGDYGYTF.

The V gene is TRBV27, the J gene TRBJ2-7; 13 bases are a match to TRBD2. This CDR3 contains 17 residues. The germline gives CDR1 MNHEY, CDR2 SMNVEV (reference sequence). Trimming took 5 bases from V and 2 from J; bases not matched to a gene: 9. In DNA form, the CDR3 reads TGTGCCAGCAGTAGGACTAGCGGGAGACCTCATCCCTACGAGCAGTACTTC. Residues: CASSRTSGRPHPYEQYF.

V usage is TRBV14 and J usage is TRBJ2-1; D remains unclear. CDR3 length: 14 amino acids. The V end was cut by 3 bases, the J end by 6 bases, with 12 bases between. Germline CDR1 and CDR2: SGHDN and FVKESK. CDR3 residues: CASSQTLAPNEQFF. Here the CDR3 DNA reads TGTGCCAGCAGCCAGACGTTAGCCCCCAATGAGCAGTTCTTC.

The chain couples TRBV28 to TRBJ2-7; 8 bases agree with TRBD1. Trimming cost V 6 bases and J 4 bases; bases outside gene matches: 8. The CDR3 has 14 amino acids. The germline gives CDR1 MDHEN, CDR2 SYDVKM. The CDR3 DNA follows: TGTGCCAGCAGGGACGGGACAGGCATATACGAGCAGTACTTC. Protein: CASRDGTGIYEQYF.

The genes are TRBV4-3 and TRBJ2-1; D is unresolved. The CDR3 covers 15 residues. Germline V gives CDR1 LGHNA, CDR2 YSLEER. The V end was cut by 2 bases, the J end by 0 bases, with 8 bases between. In DNA, the CDR3 is TGCGCCAGCAGCCAATCTGAGAGCTCCTACAATGAGCAGTTCTTC. Residues: CASSQSESSYNEQFF.

In this sample, this clone turned up a few times. The chain joins TRBV15 to TRBJ2-7; D is possibly TRBD1 (6 bases). V was cut by 0 bases and J by 4 bases, with 13 bases left in between. CDR1 and CDR2 (germline): LNHNV, YYDKDF (reference sequence). The CDR3 is 15 amino acids. CDR3 sequence: CATSRDTGTYYEQYF. The CDR3 nucleotides read TGTGCCACCAGCAGAGATACCGGGACATATTACGAGCAGTACTTC. The full variable domain, in which reference TRBV15 and TRBJ2-7 provide the parts outside the CDR3, is DAMVIQNPRYQVTQFGKPVTLSCSQTLNHNVMYWYQQKSSQAPKLLFHYYDKDFNNEADTPDNFQSRRPNTSFCFLDIRSPGLGDTAMYLCATSRDTGTYYEQYFGPGTRLTVT.

Note on this clone: This sample includes further DNA sequences coding for the same CDR3. The chain is built from TRBV14 and TRBJ1-1; maybe TRBD1 (5 bases). V was trimmed by 4 bases and J by 1 base, leaving 7 bases between them. CDR3 length: 13 amino acids. Germline CDR1 is SGHDN and CDR2 is FVKESK. CDR3: CASSLQGNTEAFF. The CDR3 DNA sequence: TGTGCCAGCAGCCTTCAGGGGAACACTGAAGCTTTCTTT.

This rearrangement joins TRBV10-3 to TRBJ2-7; D may be TRBD1 (6 bases). The CDR3 covers 14 residues. V gave up 0 bases and J gave up 2 bases, with 8 bases separating them. Germline V gene lookup returns CDR1 ENHRY and CDR2 SYGVKD. The CDR3: CAISESAGAYEQYF. The CDR3 DNA reads as TGTGCCATCAGTGAGTCCGCAGGGGCCTACGAGCAGTACTTC.

This clone was seen once. The genes are TRBV11-3 and TRBJ1-1; 9 bases match TRBD1. This CDR3 has 15 amino acids. The ends lost 5 bases at V and 11 bases at J; junction bases unmatched: 15. The germline gives CDR1 SGHNT, CDR2 YENEEA. The CDR3 spells CASSPTGTGQRKAFF. The CDR3 DNA is TGTGCCAGCAGCCCCACCGGGACAGGGCAAAGAAAGGCTTTCTTT.

This clone was picked up a small number of times. The junction shows a germline mismatch at one end, possibly a read error. The V call is TRBV7-9, the J call TRBJ2-7; the D is unclear. Looked up from germline, CDR1 is SEHNR and CDR2 is FQNEAQ (reference sequence). The CDR3 is 12 amino acids. CDR3 region: CSSSTPRYEQYF. The CDR3 bases are TGTTCCAGCAGCACACCCCGATACGAGCAGTACTTC.

The chain employs TRBV7-2 and TRBJ2-2; 7 bases are shared with TRBD2. The CDR3 has 14 residues. Germline V gene sequence: CDR1 SGHTA, CDR2 FQGNSA. V lost 5 bases and J lost 6; bases outside the gene matches: 6. CDR3 protein: CASSRDYSSGELFF. CDR3 bases: TGTGCCAGCAGCCGGGACTATTCATCCGGGGAGCTGTTTTTT.

This clone was picked up a small number of times. DNA for the CDR3: TGTGCCAGCAGCTTACGGCGGGGGGGCCACACCGGGGAGCTGTTTTTT. This encodes CASSLRRGGHTGELFF. This rearrangement joins TRBV7-2 to TRBJ2-2, with 9 bases lining up with TRBD2. CDR1 is SGHTA, CDR2 FQGNSA, per germline. Trimming took 2 bases from V and 3 from J; bases not matched to a gene: 4. The CDR3 totals 16 residues.

Points on this clone: The identical CDR3 is also encoded by other nucleotide sequences in the sample. The rearrangement uses TRBV5-1 and TRBJ1-1, with a possible D match to TRBD1 (6 bases). V was cut by 3 bases and J by 1 base, with 7 bases left in between. The CDR3 sequence is 13 residues long. Germline assignment: CDR1 SGHRS and CDR2 YFSETQ. This CDR3 is CASSSQGNTEAFF. The CDR3 nucleotides are TGCGCCAGCAGCTCACAGGGGAACACTGAAGCTTTCTTT. The full variable domain, completed using reference TRBV5-1 and TRBJ1-1, is KAGVTQTPRYLIKTRGQQVTLSCSPISGHRSVSWYQQTPGQGLQFLFEYFSETQRNKGNFPGRFSGRQFSNSRSEMNVSTLELGDSALYLCASSSQGNTEAFFGQGTRLTVV.

J is TRBJ2-7 and V is TRBV5-4; tentative D call: TRBD1 (5 bases). Germline V gene data show CDR1 as SGHNT and CDR2 as YYREEE (reference sequence). The CDR3 contains 13 residues. Trimming took off 3 bases at V and 3 bases at J, with 10 bases between the two ends. The CDR3, as DNA: TGTGCCAGCAGCTCGACAGTCAACTACGAGCAGTACTTC. This encodes CASSSTVNYEQYF.

This chain connects TRBV9 to TRBJ2-5; D possibly corresponds to TRBD1 (6 bases). Looked up from germline, CDR1 is SGDLS and CDR2 is YYNGEE. Trimming removed 4 bases from V and 5 bases from J, with 15 bases in between. The CDR3 covers 14 residues. The DNA of the CDR3 is TGTGCCAGCAGCTCTGTTCTTCAGGGGGAGACCCAGTACTTC. Protein: CASSSVLQGETQYF.

The V gene is TRBV13, the J gene TRBJ2-2; D may be TRBD2 (5 bases). CDR3 length: 14 amino acids. Germline V gene lookup returns CDR1 PRHDT and CDR2 FYEKMQ (reference sequence). The ends were cut back, 4 bases at V and 6 bases at J, with 12 bases in the middle. CDR3 nucleotide sequence: TGTGCCAGCAGCTCTATGGGAGCACCCGGGGAGCTGTTTTTT. Amino acids: CASSSMGAPGELFF.

This clone was counted a few times. The genes are TRBV7-6 and TRBJ2-1, with 11 positions matching TRBD2. V was pared by 5 bases and J by 9 bases, with 3 bases of the junction left unmatched. This CDR3 region has 13 residues. Germline values: CDR1 SGHVS, CDR2 FNYEAQ. CDR3 protein: CASSLSGRGEQFF. The CDR3 DNA follows: TGTGCCAGCAGCCTTAGCGGGAGGGGTGAGCAGTTCTTC.

J is TRBJ1-5 and V is TRBV18; TRBD1 might be the D (5 bases). The germline CDR1 and CDR2 sequences are KGHSH and LQKENI. V lost 0 bases to trimming and J lost 5 bases, with 11 bases between them. The CDR3 length is 15 residues. The CDR3 DNA is TGTGCCAGCTCACCACCAGGGGTAACCGATCAGCCCCAGCATTTT. Translated, it gives CASSPPGVTDQPQHF.